The 20 T cell receptor beta chains below were found in one sample sequenced in a study of blood T cell repertoires in COVID-19. Sequencing used immunoSEQ multiplex PCR; TCRdb keeps in-frame clones, though not all of them. The data contain about 240,000 clones, around 83% of them singletons. The sample taken for sequencing was peripheral blood. These receptors all stem from a man aged 25 to 40 who had recovered from COVID-19.

The rearrangement uses TRBV15 and TRBJ1-1, with TRBD1 as a possible D gene (5 bases). V gave up 5 bases and J gave up 1 base, with 14 bases separating them. The CDR3 totals 15 residues. Germline-derived CDR1 and CDR2 are LNHNV and YYDKDF (reference sequence). The CDR3 sequence is CATSFQGQPNTEAFF. Written as DNA, the CDR3 is TGTGCCACCAGCTTCCAGGGTCAACCGAACACTGAAGCTTTCTTT.

The chain recombines TRBV5-8 with TRBJ2-7; TRBD2 aligns across 8 bases. CDR3 length: 12 residues. V was clipped by 3 bases and J by 11 bases; unmatched bases: 7. CDR1 is SGHTS, CDR2 YDEGEE, per germline. The CDR3 protein is CASSSSGGLKYV. The CDR3 coding sequence is TGTGCCAGCAGCTCATCGGGGGGGCTTAAGTACGTC.

This clone was observed a handful of times. The V call is TRBV5-1, the J call TRBJ1-2, with 12 bases matching TRBD1. CDR3 length: 16 residues. V lost 4 bases and J lost 7; bases outside the gene matches: 11. Germline assignment: CDR1 SGHRS and CDR2 YFSETQ. CDR3 DNA: TGCGCCAGCAGCGTGGTTCCGGGACAGGGGGCCGGTGGCTACACCTTC. Translated, it gives CASSVVPGQGAGGYTF.

This chain links TRBV5-1 with TRBJ2-1, with TRBD2 matching 9 bases. Germline V gene lookup returns CDR1 SGHRS and CDR2 YFSETQ. This CDR3 spans 17 amino acids. V was clipped by 0 bases and J by 7 bases; unmatched bases: 11. The CDR3: CASSLAGAGGAWNEQFF. The CDR3 DNA reads as TGCGCCAGCAGCTTGGCCGGAGCGGGGGGTGCATGGAATGAGCAGTTCTTC.

This sequence joins TRBV7-9 and TRBJ2-1, with D possibly matching TRBD1 (5 bases). Trimming removed 2 bases from V and 4 bases from J, with 9 bases in between. Germline V gives CDR1 SEHNR, CDR2 FQNEAQ (reference sequence). The CDR3 runs to 14 residues. The CDR3 region is CASSLSRQYNEQFF. CDR3 DNA sequence: TGTGCCAGCAGCTTATCGAGACAGTACAATGAGCAGTTCTTC.

The rearrangement joins TRBV5-6 to TRBJ2-7; D is ambiguous. Trimming cost V 1 base and J 6 bases, with 11 bases left between them. The germline V gene has CDR1 SGHDT and CDR2 YYEEEE. CDR3 length: 13 residues. CDR3 coding DNA: TGTGCCAGCAGCTTGCTTAGTATTCGCGAGCAGTACTTC. As protein: CASSLLSIREQYF.

The chain is built from TRBV11-2 and TRBJ1-1; no clear D. The CDR3 is 13 amino acids. V was clipped by 6 bases and J by 0 bases, with 8 bases between them. From germline, CDR1 is SGHAT and CDR2 FQNNGV. The CDR3 nucleotides are TGTGCCAGCAGTCTGAGCTTGAACACTGAAGCTTTCTTT. Amino acids: CASSLSLNTEAFF.

V and J are TRBV28 and TRBJ2-7; the match to TRBD1 covers 9 bases. The V segment lost 2 bases and the J segment 3 bases; nucleotides outside the gene matches: 11. There are 17 residues in the CDR3. The germline V gene has CDR1 MDHEN and CDR2 SYDVKM. The CDR3 spells CASSLPYPGQGLYEQYV. The CDR3 coding sequence is TGTGCCAGCAGTTTACCGTACCCGGGACAGGGCCTCTACGAGCAGTACGTC.

This clone has a handful of counts. V and J are TRBV7-9 and TRBJ2-3, with TRBD1 matching 8 bases. The CDR3 sequence is 14 residues long. V lost 11 bases, J lost 3 bases, and 10 bases stayed unmatched. Per germline, CDR1 SEHNR and CDR2 FQNEAQ (reference sequence). In nucleotides, the CDR3 is TGTGCCTCCAGCTCGGGACAGGAGACAGATACGCAGTATTTT. This translates into CASSSGQETDTQYF.

This chain uses TRBV18 with TRBJ2-1, with 10 bases aligning to TRBD1. Trimming removed 3 bases from V and 7 bases from J; junction bases left unmatched: 0. CDR1 and CDR2 from the germline V gene are KGHSH and LQKENI. There are 13 residues in the CDR3. The CDR3 DNA reads TGTGCCAGCTCACCGGGACAGGGGAATGAGCAGTTCTTC. It encodes CASSPGQGNEQFF.

The chain couples TRBV27 to TRBJ1-2, with unresolved D. CDR3 length: 15 amino acids. The germline CDR1 and CDR2 sequences are MNHEY and SMNVEV (reference sequence). Deletions cut 6 bases from V and 4 bases from J, with 18 bases between. The chain's CDR3 is CASSRSLTSSYGYTF. The CDR3 DNA reads TGTGCCAGCAGCCGAAGCCTTACCTCAAGCTATGGCTACACCTTC.

CDR3 bases: TGTGCCAGCAGCACCCTAAGGGGGAATGAGCAGTTCTTC. Protein sequence: CASSTLRGNEQFF. This sequence joins TRBV7-8 and TRBJ2-1; weak D call: TRBD1 (6 bases). This CDR3 is built from 13 residues. Germline CDR1 is SGHVS and CDR2 is FQNEAQ. Trimming took off 5 bases at V and 7 bases at J, with 12 bases between the two ends. Supplemented by reference TRBV7-8 and TRBJ2-1, the full variable domain reads GAGVSQSPRYKVAKRGQDVALRCDPISGHVSLFWYQQALGQGPEFLTYFQNEAQLDKSGLPSDRFFAERPEGSVSTLKIQRTQQEDSAVYLCASSTLRGNEQFFGPGTRLTVL.

The genes are TRBV2 and TRBJ1-6; TRBD1 matches 7 bases. V lost 6 bases, J lost 6 bases, and 5 bases stayed unmatched. Germline loops: CDR1 SNHLY, CDR2 FYNNEI. The CDR3 covers 14 residues. DNA of the CDR3: TGTGCCAGCAGCAGGGACAGATTTAATTCACCCCTCCACTTT. This gives the protein CASSRDRFNSPLHF.

The chain has TRBV9 and TRBJ1-4; D gene uncertain. This CDR3 region has 13 residues. Trimming stripped 4 bases from V and 8 bases from J, with 12 bases between. Germline CDR1 SGDLS, CDR2 YYNGEE. CDR3 loop: CASSRGSIEKLFF. The DNA of the CDR3 is TGTGCCAGCAGCAGAGGGAGCATAGAAAAACTGTTTTTT.

This chain joins TRBV10-3 and TRBJ2-1, with 15 bases lining up with TRBD2. This CDR3 is built from 18 residues. Germline V gene lookup returns CDR1 ENHRY and CDR2 SYGVKD. After removal of 2 bases from V and 7 bases from J, the junction contained 9 bases not matched to a gene. CDR3 in amino acids: CAISEPGLAGGPENEQFF. In DNA, the CDR3 is TGTGCCATCAGTGAGCCGGGACTAGCGGGGGGCCCGGAAAATGAGCAGTTCTTC.

This clone was seen a single time. The genes are TRBV11-3 and TRBJ2-5, with D tentatively TRBD2 (6 bases). Germline CDR1 SGHNT, CDR2 YENEEA. CDR3 length: 15 residues. V was shortened by 4 bases and J by 4 bases, with 16 bases between the two germline ends. The CDR3 nucleotides read TGTGCCAGCAGCTCTAGGGAAGGAGGGGTAGAGACCCAGTACTTC. It codes for CASSSREGGVETQYF. Drawing the rest from reference TRBV11-3 and TRBJ2-5, the complete variable domain is EAGVVQSPRYKIIEKKQPVAFWCNPISGHNTLYWYLQNLGQGPELLIRYENEEAVDDSQLPKDRFSAERLKGVDSTLKIQPAELGDSAVYLCASSSREGGVETQYFGPGTRLLVL.

This clone was picked up one time. The chain joins TRBV5-4 to TRBJ2-2; D is ambiguous. V was shortened by 7 bases and J by 0 bases, with 7 bases between the two germline ends. The CDR3 runs 13 residues. Per germline, CDR1 SGHNT and CDR2 YYREEE (reference sequence). The CDR3 protein is CASETSNTGELFF. CDR3 sequence (DNA): TGTGCCAGCGAGACTTCGAACACCGGGGAGCTGTTTTTT. The full variable domain, rest sourced from reference TRBV5-4 and TRBJ2-2, is ETGVTQSPTHLIKTRGQQVTLRCSSQSGHNTVSWYQQALGQGPQFIFQYYREEENGRGNFPPRFSGLQFPNYSSELNVNALELDDSALYLCASETSNTGELFFGEGSRLTVL.

This chain joins TRBV7-9 and TRBJ1-1; 8 bases are a match to TRBD1. Looked up from germline, CDR1 is SEHNR and CDR2 is FQNEAQ (reference sequence). The CDR3 has 15 residues. J gave up 4 bases and V 0 bases, and 4 bases lay outside the gene matches. CDR3 coding DNA: TGTGCCAGCAGCTTAGCACAGGGGGGCTTCACTGAAGCTTTCTTT. It translates to CASSLAQGGFTEAFF.

The V call is TRBV3-1 (or the pseudogene TRBV3-2), the J call TRBJ1-1; D perhaps matches TRBD1 (5 bases). Germline V gene lookup returns CDR1 LGHDT and CDR2 YNNKEL (reference sequence). V was trimmed by 1 base and J by 0 bases, leaving 9 bases between them. This CDR3 has 15 residues. In nucleotides, the CDR3 is TGTGCCAGCAGCCAAGTGGGAGGGGTGAACACTGAAGCTTTCTTT. Translating gives CASSQVGGVNTEAFF.

The genes are TRBV3-1 (or the pseudogene TRBV3-2) and TRBJ2-7; TRBD2 might be the D (7 bases). CDR1 and CDR2 (germline): LGHDT, YNNKEL (reference sequence). Trimming stripped 1 base from V and 0 bases from J, with 10 bases between. The CDR3 consists of 15 residues. The CDR3 bases are TGTGCCAGCAGCCAAGCGGGGGGCCGCTCCTACGAGCAGTACTTC. Translated: CASSQAGGRSYEQYF.